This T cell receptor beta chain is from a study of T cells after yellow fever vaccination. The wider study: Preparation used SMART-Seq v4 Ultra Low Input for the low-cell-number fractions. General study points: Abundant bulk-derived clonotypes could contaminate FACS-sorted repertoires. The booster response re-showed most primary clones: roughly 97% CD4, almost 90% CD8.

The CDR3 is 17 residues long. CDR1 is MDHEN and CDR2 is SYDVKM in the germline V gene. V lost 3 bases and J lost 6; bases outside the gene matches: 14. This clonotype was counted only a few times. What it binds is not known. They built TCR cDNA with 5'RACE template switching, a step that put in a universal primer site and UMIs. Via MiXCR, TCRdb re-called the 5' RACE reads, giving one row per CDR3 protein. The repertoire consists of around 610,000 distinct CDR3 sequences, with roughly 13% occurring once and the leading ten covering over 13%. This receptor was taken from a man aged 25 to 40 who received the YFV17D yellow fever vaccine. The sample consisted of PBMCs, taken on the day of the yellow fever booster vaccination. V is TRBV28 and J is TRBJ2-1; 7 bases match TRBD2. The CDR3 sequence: CASSLNVGLAVFNEQFF. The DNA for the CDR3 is TGTGCCAGCAGTTTGAATGTAGGTCTAGCGGTATTCAATGAGCAGTTCTTC.